This T cell receptor (beta chain) was recovered during a study of T cell responses to AZD1222 COVID-19 vaccine. The assay was immunoSEQ multiplex PCR, and TCRdb's table has in-frame clones only and misses some. The table has about 96,000 clones, 90% seen once; the top ten hold approximately 27%. The length of the CDR3 is 17 residues. Germline trimming cut 3 bases from V and 5 bases from J; bases unmatched to any gene: 11. Germline V gene data show CDR1 as LGHNA and CDR2 as YSLEER. The sequence derives from an adult in good health. The sequencing used peripheral blood, collected on day 0 of AZD1222 vaccination. J is TRBJ2-3 and V is TRBV4-3; 10 bases are shared with TRBD1. The CDR3 coding sequence is TGCGCCAGCAGCCAGGCTTTGACAGGGGGCGTGGGAGATACGCAGTATTTT. It translates to CASSQALTGGVGDTQYF.